Listed below are T cell receptor beta chains from one sample, sequenced in a study of cytomegalovirus exposure and HLA in healthy donors. Clones were read by immunoSEQ multiplex PCR, and TCRdb kept only the in-frame ones, dropping some. Of about 84,000 clones detected, over 80% appear once; the ten largest clones hold roughly 2.2%. Sequencing was carried out using PBMCs. The receptor source for this set is a young man in good health and CMV-seronegative. CDR3s leave out the opening cysteine and the closing phenylalanine or tryptophan. D genes are given only for firm matches.

v_call | cdr3_length | d_call | cdr3_aa
TRBV6-6 | 13 | NA | ASSYSRVANYGYT
TRBV28 | 12 | NA | ASNPSPPRRGDT
TRBV28 | 12 | NA | ASSNRRGGNTIY
TRBV28 | 11 | NA | ASSPGTALEQY
TRBV5-1 | 11 | NA | ASSLYVEGGYT
TRBV28 | 13 | TRBD2 | ASSPPSGSFHEQY
TRBV29-1 | 12 | TRBD2 | SVHEGTSGYEQY
TRBV5-4 | 13 | NA | ASSFGSAVRSRAF
TRBV28 | 13 | NA | ASQSGAAGNQPQH
TRBV7-9 | 13 | NA | ASSLSGTPNYGYT
TRBV27 | 11 | TRBD1 | ASSFHGTEKAF
TRBV18 | 17 | TRBD2 | ASSLYRTSGRASTDTQY
TRBV5-6 | 13 | TRBD2 | ASSLGSSGTGELF
TRBV10-2 | 13 | NA | ASSESRRRFDGYT
TRBV4-2 | 9 | NA | ASRSEDEQF
TRBV7-3 | 12 | NA | ASSFSPRGTEAF
TRBV2 | 10 | NA | ASREVGGQQY
TRBV27 | 11 | NA | ASSSLGAAEAF
TRBV7-7 | 12 | TRBD1 | ASSPTGDTGELF
TRBV5-1 | 13 | NA | ASSLRGPNTGELF
TRBV9 | 13 | NA | ASSPETALLYGYT
TRBV5-4 | 11 | TRBD2 | ASSAGGWHEQF
TRBV4-1 | 13 | TRBD1 | ASSLADRSSYEQY
TRBV5-4 | 15 | NA | ASSPQRGGVGTDTQY
TRBV18 | 12 | TRBD2 | ASSLAGAAETQY
TRBV5-4 | 13 | TRBD1 | ASSSRQGIGEKLF